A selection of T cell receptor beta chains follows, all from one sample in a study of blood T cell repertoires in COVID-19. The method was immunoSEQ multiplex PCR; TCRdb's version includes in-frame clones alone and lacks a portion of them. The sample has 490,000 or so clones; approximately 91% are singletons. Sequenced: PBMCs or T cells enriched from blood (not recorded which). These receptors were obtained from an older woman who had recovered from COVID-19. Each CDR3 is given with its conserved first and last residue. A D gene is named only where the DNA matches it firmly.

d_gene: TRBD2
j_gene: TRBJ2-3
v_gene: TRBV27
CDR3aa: CASSPRSGTRRTDTQYF
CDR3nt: TGTGCCAGCAGTCCTCGATCCGGGACTAGGCGGACAGATACGCAGTATTTT

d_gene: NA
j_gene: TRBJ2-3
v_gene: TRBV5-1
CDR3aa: CASSLGDFLPTDTQYF
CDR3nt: TGCGCCAGCAGCTTGGGTGACTTCCTACCCACAGATACGCAGTATTTT

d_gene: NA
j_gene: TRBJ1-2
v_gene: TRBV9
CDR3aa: CASSVGVTSDYGYTF
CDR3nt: TGTGCCAGCAGCGTAGGTGTGACATCCGACTATGGCTACACCTTC

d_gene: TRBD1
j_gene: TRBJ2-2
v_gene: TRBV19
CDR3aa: CASSMETGEIGKLTGELFF
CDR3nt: TGTGCCAGTAGTATGGAGACAGGGGAGATTGGGAAACTAACCGGGGAGCTGTTTTTT

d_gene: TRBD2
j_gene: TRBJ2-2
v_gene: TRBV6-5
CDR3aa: CASSHSGGAFGELFF
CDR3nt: TGTGCCAGCAGTCATAGCGGGGGGGCCTTCGGGGAGCTGTTTTTT

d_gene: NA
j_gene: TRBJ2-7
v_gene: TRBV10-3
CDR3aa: CAISLQDTYEQYF
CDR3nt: TGTGCCATCAGCCTACAGGACACCTACGAGCAGTACTTC

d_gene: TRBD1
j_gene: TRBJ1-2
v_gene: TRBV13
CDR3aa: CASSSDRVGTGYTF
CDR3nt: TGTGCCAGCAGTTCGGACAGGGTGGGAACTGGCTACACCTTC

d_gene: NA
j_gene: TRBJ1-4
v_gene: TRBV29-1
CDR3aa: CSVGGRGEKLFF
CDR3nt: TGCAGCGTTGGGGGGCGCGGTGAAAAACTGTTTTTT

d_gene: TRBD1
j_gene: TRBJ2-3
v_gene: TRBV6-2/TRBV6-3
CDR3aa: CASSYPLGTGVTDTQYF
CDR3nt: TGTGCCAGCAGTTACCCATTGGGGACAGGGGTCACAGATACGCAGTATTTT

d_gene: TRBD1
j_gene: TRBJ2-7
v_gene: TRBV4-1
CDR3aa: CASSQTGTANYEQYF
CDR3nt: TGCGCCAGCAGCCAAACTGGGACAGCCAACTACGAGCAGTACTTC

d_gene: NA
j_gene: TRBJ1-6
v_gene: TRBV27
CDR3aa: CASSFIGRPNSPLHF
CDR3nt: TGTGCCAGCAGTTTTATTGGCAGGCCTAATTCACCCCTCCACTTT

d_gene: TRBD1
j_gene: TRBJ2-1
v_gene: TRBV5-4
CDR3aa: CASRGDRGHNNEQFF
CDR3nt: TGTGCCAGCAGGGGGGACAGGGGACACAACAATGAGCAGTTCTTC

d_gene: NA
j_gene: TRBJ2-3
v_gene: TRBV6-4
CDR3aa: CASSDGRGKGSSSTDTQYF
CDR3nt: TGTGCCAGCAGTGACGGCCGAGGGAAGGGATCTTCTAGCACAGATACGCAGTATTTT

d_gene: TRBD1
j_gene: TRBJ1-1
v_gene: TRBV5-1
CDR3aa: CASSPDREPSNTEAFF
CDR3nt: TGCGCCAGCAGCCCGGACAGGGAGCCCTCAAACACTGAAGCTTTCTTT

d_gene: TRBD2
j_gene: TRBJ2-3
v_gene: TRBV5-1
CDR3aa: CASSLDGSGGTDTQYF
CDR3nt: TGCGCCAGCAGCTTGGATGGTAGCGGGGGCACAGATACGCAGTATTTT

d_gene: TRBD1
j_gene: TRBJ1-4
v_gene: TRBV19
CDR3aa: CASSWATGANEKLFF
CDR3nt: TGTGCCAGTAGTTGGGCGACAGGGGCAAATGAAAAACTGTTTTTT